A selection of T cell receptor beta chains follows, all from one sample in a study of T cell responses to AZD1222 COVID-19 vaccine. Generated by immunoSEQ multiplex PCR, the TCRdb table keeps only in-frame clones and is missing some. The table records tens of thousands of clones, roughly nine tenths of them present only once. Sample: peripheral blood, taken on day 0 of AZD1222 vaccination. The receptors originated from an adult in good health. The CDR3 runs from the conserved cysteine through the conserved F or W. Fields, in order: clone size, D gene, V gene, J gene, CDR3 DNA, CDR3 protein. A D gene is named only where the DNA matches it firmly. A clone size is listed for some rows: how often the clone was seen (once, few, many), or a class if it is expanded.

clone_size: -
d_call: -
v_call: TRBV5-4
j_call: TRBJ2-3
cdr3_nt: TGTGCCAGCAGCTTGGACAGGGTGAACACAGATACGCAGTATTTT
cdr3_aa: CASSLDRVNTDTQYF

clone_size: -
d_call: -
v_call: TRBV12-3/TRBV12-4
j_call: TRBJ2-7
cdr3_nt: TGTGCCAGCAGTTACTTCTCCTACGAGCAGTACTTC
cdr3_aa: CASSYFSYEQYF

clone_size: once
d_call: -
v_call: TRBV2
j_call: TRBJ1-5
cdr3_nt: TGTGCCAGCAGTTCGGACGCAGCCGAGCCCCAGCATTTT
cdr3_aa: CASSSDAAEPQHF

clone_size: once
d_call: TRBD1
v_call: TRBV11-2
j_call: TRBJ1-1
cdr3_nt: TGTGCCAGCAGCCCGTTGTTAGCCCGGGGACAGTGGATCGACACTGAAGCTTTCTTT
cdr3_aa: CASSPLLARGQWIDTEAFF

clone_size: -
d_call: -
v_call: TRBV7-9
j_call: TRBJ2-5
cdr3_nt: TGTGCCAGCAGCTTATATTCGCAAGAGACCCAGTACTTC
cdr3_aa: CASSLYSQETQYF

clone_size: -
d_call: TRBD1
v_call: TRBV11-3
j_call: TRBJ2-2
cdr3_nt: TGTGCCAGCAGCTCCGGGACAGGGGGCACCGGGGAGCTGTTTTTT
cdr3_aa: CASSSGTGGTGELFF

clone_size: -
d_call: -
v_call: TRBV4-3
j_call: TRBJ1-5
cdr3_nt: TGCGCCAGCAGCCAAGATCTATCCCAGCCCCAGCATTTT
cdr3_aa: CASSQDLSQPQHF

clone_size: -
d_call: -
v_call: TRBV9
j_call: TRBJ1-5
cdr3_nt: TGTGCCAGCAGCGTAGAGGAGGGGCGAGGATCGCCCCAGCATTTT
cdr3_aa: CASSVEEGRGSPQHF

clone_size: -
d_call: -
v_call: TRBV7-9
j_call: TRBJ1-6
cdr3_nt: TGTGCCAGCAGCTTATTCTCGGGGGTCTATAATTCACCCCTCCACTTT
cdr3_aa: CASSLFSGVYNSPLHF

clone_size: -
d_call: -
v_call: TRBV4-3
j_call: TRBJ1-1
cdr3_nt: TGCGCCAGCAGCCAAGTTGAGGGGTCTTACACTGAAGCTTTCTTT
cdr3_aa: CASSQVEGSYTEAFF

clone_size: -
d_call: -
v_call: TRBV12-3/TRBV12-4
j_call: TRBJ2-1
cdr3_nt: TGTGCCAGCAGTTTGTGGGGGAGAGAGCAGTTCTTC
cdr3_aa: CASSLWGREQFF

clone_size: -
d_call: -
v_call: TRBV10-2
j_call: TRBJ1-1
cdr3_nt: TGCGCCAGCAGTGAGAGTTCCGCGGACACTGAAGCTTTCTTT
cdr3_aa: CASSESSADTEAFF

clone_size: -
d_call: -
v_call: TRBV19
j_call: TRBJ2-2
cdr3_nt: TGTGCCAGTATGCCAGGGCATATCGCGAACACCGGGGAGCTGTTTTTT
cdr3_aa: CASMPGHIANTGELFF

clone_size: -
d_call: -
v_call: TRBV11-2
j_call: TRBJ1-2
cdr3_nt: TGTGCCAGCAGCTTTATTGAGACACAGGGCTACACCTTC
cdr3_aa: CASSFIETQGYTF

clone_size: -
d_call: TRBD2
v_call: TRBV25-1
j_call: TRBJ2-1
cdr3_nt: TGTGCCAGCACTTCGACTAGCGGGGAGAACAATGAGCAGTTCTTC
cdr3_aa: CASTSTSGENNEQFF

clone_size: -
d_call: -
v_call: TRBV19
j_call: TRBJ1-1
cdr3_nt: TGTGCCAGTAGTACCGACAGCATGGGGAACACTGAAGCTTTCTTT
cdr3_aa: CASSTDSMGNTEAFF

clone_size: -
d_call: -
v_call: TRBV20-1
j_call: TRBJ2-4
cdr3_nt: TGCAGTGCTAGGGAGGGGACAGACGTGTTC
cdr3_aa: CSAREGTDVF